Listed here are 31 T cell receptor beta chains from one sample, sequenced in a study of somatic mutations in cytotoxic T cells in rheumatoid arthritis. Assay used: immunoSEQ multiplex PCR; TCRdb lists only in-frame clones, some missing. The table records some 17,000 clones, more than 60% of them present only once. The sample was CD8+ T cells sorted from blood. These receptors all come from an adult with rheumatoid arthritis.

J is TRBJ1-2 and V is TRBV13, with unresolved D. Trimming removed 10 bases at V and 4 bases at J, with 16 bases between. Looked up from germline, CDR1 is PRHDT and CDR2 is FYEKMQ (reference sequence). The CDR3 runs 13 residues. The CDR3 DNA follows: TGTGCCATCTCTACAAAACAACCCTATGGCTACACCTTC. Protein sequence: CAISTKQPYGYTF.

This clone was seen a handful of times. The chain carries TRBV13 and TRBJ1-1, with D unclear. CDR3 length: 14 amino acids. Germline CDR1 PRHDT, CDR2 FYEKMQ (reference sequence). Deletions cut 1 base from V and 0 bases from J, with 6 bases between. CDR3 nucleotide sequence: TGTGCCAGCAGCTTAGACCCCTTGAACACTGAAGCTTTCTTT. Translating gives CASSLDPLNTEAFF.

J is TRBJ2-3 and V is TRBV7-2; TRBD1 is a possible D gene (6 bases). The germline gives CDR1 SGHTA, CDR2 FQGNSA. V shed 2 bases and J shed 0 bases, with 9 bases lying between them. The CDR3 runs 15 residues. CDR3: CASSLWDTSTDTQYF. CDR3 DNA sequence: TGTGCCAGCAGCTTATGGGACACCAGCACAGATACGCAGTATTTT.

This clone was recorded only once. The V call is TRBV27, the J call TRBJ2-1, with D maybe TRBD2 (6 bases). Deletions cut 2 bases from V and 4 bases from J, with 6 bases between. The CDR3 is 13 amino acids. Per germline, CDR1 MNHEY and CDR2 SMNVEV (reference sequence). As DNA, the CDR3 is TGTGCCAGCAGTTTAGGGGGGTACAATGAGCAGTTCTTC. Encoded protein: CASSLGGYNEQFF.

This clone was seen a few times. The V gene is TRBV27, the J gene TRBJ1-5, with D possibly TRBD1 on 5 matching bases. V was clipped by 8 bases and J by 5 bases, with 13 bases between them. Germline CDR1 and CDR2: MNHEY and SMNVEV (reference sequence). The CDR3 spans 13 residues. This chain's CDR3 is CASWGGTHQPQHF. Written as DNA, the CDR3 is TGTGCCAGCTGGGGGGGGACCCATCAGCCCCAGCATTTT.

The V and J genes are TRBV5-1 and TRBJ1-2, with D perhaps TRBD1 (5 bases). The length of the CDR3 is 15 residues. CDR1 and CDR2 from the germline V gene are SGHRS and YFSETQ. V was clipped by 8 bases and J by 5 bases, with 22 bases between them. The CDR3 protein is CARRGGRGPIYGYTF. CDR3 bases: TGCGCCAGGCGGGGGGGGAGGGGACCGATATATGGCTACACCTTC.

V is TRBV19 and J is TRBJ1-2; D unresolved. V was clipped by 3 bases and J by 8 bases, with 7 bases between them. This CDR3 has 11 amino acids. Germline-derived CDR1 and CDR2 are LNHDA and SQIVND (reference sequence). In DNA form, the CDR3 reads TGTGCCAGTAGTATCGGAGCGGGCTACACCTTC. Translated, it gives CASSIGAGYTF.

This clone was observed a single time. The V and J genes are TRBV5-6 and TRBJ2-6; D unclear. The V gene's germline CDR1 is SGHDT and CDR2 YYEEEE. This CDR3 is 15 amino acids long. V was clipped by 4 bases and J by 0 bases, with 8 bases between them. The CDR3: CASSPAYSGANVLTF. DNA for the CDR3: TGTGCCAGCAGCCCAGCCTACTCTGGGGCCAACGTCCTGACTTTC.

The CDR3 sequence is CAWSVQGWEQYF. The CDR3, as DNA: TGTGCCTGGAGTGTCCAGGGTTGGGAGCAGTACTTC. This chain connects TRBV30 to TRBJ2-7; TRBD1 is a possible D gene (5 bases). This CDR3 comprises 12 residues. Trimming stripped 0 bases from V and 7 bases from J, with 10 bases between. Germline-derived CDR1 and CDR2 are GTSNPN and SVGIG (reference sequence).

This rearrangement joins TRBV6-5 to TRBJ2-5, with D perhaps matching TRBD1 (6 bases). V lost 6 bases and J lost 11, with 22 bases in between. The CDR3 loop spans 14 amino acids. The germline V gene encodes CDR1 MNHEY and CDR2 SVGAGI. In DNA form, the CDR3 reads TGTGCCAGCAGAACCGGGACACCCGATGTGGAGCAGTACTTC. As protein: CASRTGTPDVEQYF.

This clone was observed a few times. The CDR3 loop reads CASSVEVSPNYGYTF. The DNA for the CDR3 is TGTGCCAGCTCCGTGGAGGTCAGCCCTAACTATGGCTACACCTTC. The chain employs TRBV19 and TRBJ1-2; D gene uncertain. The V end lost 9 bases, the J end lost 0 bases, and 17 bases lay between the germline ends. Germline loops: CDR1 LNHDA, CDR2 SQIVND (reference sequence). The CDR3 is 15 amino acids.

The chain has TRBV20-1 and TRBJ1-2; no reliable D call. There are 9 residues in the CDR3. Germline loops: CDR1 DFQATT, CDR2 SNEGSKA (reference sequence). The ends were cut back, 4 bases at V and 8 bases at J, with 5 bases in the middle. CDR3 in DNA: TGCAGTGCTAACGTCGGCTACACCTTC. It specifies CSANVGYTF.

V gene TRBV21-1 combines with J gene TRBJ1-2. TRBV21-1 is a listed pseudogene. This CDR3 contains 12 residues. The CDR3 is CANPWGDYGYTF. In DNA form, the CDR3 reads TGTGCCAACCCCTGGGGGGACTATGGCTACACCTTC.

This clone appeared a single time. The rearrangement uses TRBV4-2 and TRBJ2-7; possible D gene TRBD1, 5 bases. Trimming pared 3 bases from V and 6 bases from J, leaving 15 bases between. The CDR3 contains 14 residues. The V gene's germline CDR1 is LGHNA and CDR2 YNFKEQ. CDR3 nucleotides: TGTGCCAGCAGCCACGTACAGGCTAAGGCCGAGCAGTACTTC. Protein sequence: CASSHVQAKAEQYF.

In its sample, this clone was seen a few times. The rearrangement joins TRBV27 to TRBJ1-5, with no clear D. There are 14 residues in the CDR3. V was cut by 6 bases and J by 4 bases, with 13 bases left in between. In germline, CDR1 is MNHEY, CDR2 SMNVEV (reference sequence). CDR3: CASRSAGLNQPQHF. The DNA for the CDR3 is TGTGCCAGCAGGTCAGCCGGCTTAAATCAGCCCCAGCATTTT.

The V and J genes are TRBV5-1 and TRBJ2-7; D may match TRBD1 or TRBD2 (5 bases each). The CDR3 length is 14 residues. The V end was cut by 2 bases, the J end by 4 bases, with 13 bases between. CDR1 and CDR2 from the germline V gene are SGHRS and YFSETQ. The CDR3 DNA is TGCGCCAGCAGCTTCGCCCCCGGGGCTTACGAGCAGTACTTC. Translating gives CASSFAPGAYEQYF.

The CDR3 sequence is CASGPGGSNIQYF. Written as DNA, the CDR3 is TGTGCCAGCGGTCCGGGGGGCTCTAACATTCAGTACTTC. V is TRBV27 and J is TRBJ2-4; TRBD2 might be the D (7 bases). Trimming left V 8 bases short and J 7 bases short, with 15 bases between. The CDR3 consists of 13 residues. Germline V gene sequence: CDR1 MNHEY, CDR2 SMNVEV (reference sequence).

The J gene is TRBJ2-7, the V gene TRBV4-1, with TRBD1 matching over 7 bases. Germline loops: CDR1 MGHRA, CDR2 YSYEKL. The CDR3 runs 15 residues. V dropped 2 bases and J dropped 3; count of bases not matched to a gene: 7. The CDR3 region is CASSQFTGEYYEQYF. CDR3 in DNA: TGCGCCAGCAGCCAATTCACAGGGGAGTACTACGAGCAGTACTTC.

The rearrangement uses TRBV15 and TRBJ2-3, with 16 positions matching TRBD2. V lost 5 bases and J lost 4; bases outside the gene matches: 9. Germline V CDR1 and CDR2: LNHNV, YYDKDF (reference sequence). The CDR3 has 18 amino acids. CDR3 residues: CATSGGTSGGAPADTQYF. CDR3 DNA sequence: TGTGCCACCAGCGGGGGGACTAGCGGGGGGGCGCCCGCAGATACGCAGTATTTT.

V gene TRBV7-9 combines with J gene TRBJ2-7, with TRBD1 matching over 9 bases. V shed 4 bases and J 9 bases; nucleotides not matched to a gene: 10. This CDR3 has 14 residues. CDR1 and CDR2 (germline): SEHNR, FQNEAQ (reference sequence). CDR3 nucleotide sequence: TGTGCCAGCAGCTCATCCACAGGGGGCGGTGGGCAGTACTTC. The encoded protein is CASSSSTGGGGQYF.

The CDR3 DNA is TGCAGCGTTATTTCCGGTAGGGGCTACGAGCAGTACTTC. Encoded protein: CSVISGRGYEQYF. This sequence joins TRBV29-1 and TRBJ2-7, with a tentative D call TRBD1 (5 bases). Trimming took off 5 bases at V and 3 bases at J, with 14 bases between the two ends. There are 13 residues in the CDR3. The germline CDR1 and CDR2 sequences are SQVTM and ANQGSEA.

The V gene is TRBV11-2, the J gene TRBJ1-1, with 7 bases identical to TRBD1. The CDR3 length is 15 residues. Unmatched junction bases numbered 8, after V lost 0 bases and J lost 7 bases. The germline gives CDR1 SGHAT, CDR2 FQNNGV. CDR3 bases: TGTGCCAGCAGCTTAGATCTAGGACAGGTTGTTGAAGCTTTCTTT. Its translation is CASSLDLGQVVEAFF.

The V gene is TRBV21-1, the J gene TRBJ1-5; the D call TRBD1 from the table was never checked on the DNA. TRBV21-1 counts as a pseudogene. This CDR3 contains 14 residues. CDR3: CASSATQASQPQHF. In DNA, the CDR3 is TGTGCCAGCAGCGCCACCCAGGCCAGCCAGCCCCAGCATTTT.

The chain carries TRBV2 and TRBJ2-5; TRBD2 might be the D (5 bases). This CDR3 is built from 13 residues. V gave up 8 bases and J gave up 5 bases, with 15 bases separating them. CDR1 is SNHLY and CDR2 is FYNNEI in the germline V gene. The CDR3 here is CASVGLASETQYF. CDR3 bases: TGTGCCAGCGTAGGGCTAGCATCCGAGACCCAGTACTTC.

V and J are TRBV11-2 and TRBJ2-3; 11 bases align to TRBD2. The V segment lost 0 bases and the J segment 1 base; nucleotides outside the gene matches: 0. Germline V gene sequence: CDR1 SGHAT, CDR2 FQNNGV. The CDR3 spans 16 residues. The DNA of the CDR3 is TGTGCCAGCAGCTTAGAACTAGCGGGGGGCACAGATACGCAGTATTTT. Protein: CASSLELAGGTDTQYF.

This chain uses TRBV6-5 with TRBJ2-1; TRBD2 matches at 8 bases. V lost 4 bases and J lost 3; bases outside the gene matches: 5. Germline V gives CDR1 MNHEY, CDR2 SVGAGI. This CDR3 comprises 15 residues. For the CDR3, the DNA is TGTGCCAGCAGTTTTAGCGGGGCGGTCTACAATGAGCAGTTCTTC. Encoded protein: CASSFSGAVYNEQFF.

As DNA, the CDR3 is TGTGCCAGCAGCCCTAGCGGGGGACCCACCGGGGAGCTGTTTTTT. This translates into CASSPSGGPTGELFF. The chain joins TRBV7-9 to TRBJ2-2; the match to TRBD2 covers 10 bases. The CDR3 loop spans 15 amino acids. The germline V gene has CDR1 SEHNR and CDR2 FQNEAQ (reference sequence). V shed 5 bases, J shed 4 bases, and the junction held 4 bases outside the gene matches.

The chain recombines TRBV6-5 with TRBJ2-6, with D hard to call. The CDR3 length is 15 residues. Per germline, CDR1 MNHEY and CDR2 SVGAGI. V was shortened by 10 bases and J by 0 bases, with 13 bases between the two germline ends. CDR3 nucleotides: TGTGCCACTACCCCAGACTCCTCTGGGGCCAACGTCCTGACTTTC. Amino acids: CATTPDSSGANVLTF.

This clone was detected once. The chain is built from TRBV6-5 and TRBJ2-1, with TRBD2 matching 11 bases. The V gene end was trimmed by 4 bases and the J gene end by 6 bases; junction bases not matched to a gene: 5. The CDR3 runs to 15 residues. Germline CDR1 and CDR2: MNHEY and SVGAGI. This chain's CDR3 is CASSSLAGGSNEQFF. The CDR3 DNA sequence: TGTGCCAGCAGTTCGCTAGCGGGGGGCTCCAATGAGCAGTTCTTC.

This clone is a singleton in its sample. This rearrangement joins TRBV30 to TRBJ2-1, with 10 bases that match TRBD2. The CDR3 is 15 amino acids. With V trimmed by 0 bases and J by 9 bases, 8 bases remained unmatched. CDR1 and CDR2 from the germline V gene are GTSNPN and SVGIG (reference sequence). CDR3 amino acids: CAWSVPSGGACEQFF. CDR3 coding DNA: TGTGCCTGGAGTGTACCCAGCGGGGGGGCCTGTGAGCAGTTCTTC.

The CDR3 sequence is CASSGTSGAAEQYF. CDR3 in DNA: TGTGCCAGTAGTGGGACTAGCGGGGCTGCGGAGCAGTACTTC. The gene calls are TRBV19 and TRBJ2-7; 13 positions agree with TRBD2. Germline V gene lookup returns CDR1 LNHDA and CDR2 SQIVND (reference sequence). The CDR3 is 14 residues long. The V and J ends lost 5 bases and 7 bases, in that order; junction bases with no gene match: 5.